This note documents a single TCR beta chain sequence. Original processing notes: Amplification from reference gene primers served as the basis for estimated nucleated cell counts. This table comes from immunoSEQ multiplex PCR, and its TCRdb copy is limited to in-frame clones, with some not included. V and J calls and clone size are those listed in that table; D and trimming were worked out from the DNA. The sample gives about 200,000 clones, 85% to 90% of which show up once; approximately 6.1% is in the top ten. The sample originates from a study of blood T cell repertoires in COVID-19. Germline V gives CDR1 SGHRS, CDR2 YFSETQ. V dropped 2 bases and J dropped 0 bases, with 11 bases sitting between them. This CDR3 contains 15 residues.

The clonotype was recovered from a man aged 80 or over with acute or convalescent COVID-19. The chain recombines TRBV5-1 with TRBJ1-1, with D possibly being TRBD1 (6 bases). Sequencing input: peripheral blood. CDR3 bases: TGCGCCAGCAGCTTACAGGGTGGGATGAACACTGAAGCTTTCTTT. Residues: CASSLQGGMNTEAFF.